This T cell receptor beta chain was sequenced for a study of human T cells and chemical hapten exposure. The overall study: Per-sample TCR yields varied mainly from small pooled library volume differences. Study findings and constraints: No change in TCRs above 1 in 1000 frequency was produced by DPC sensitization.

Trimming left V 7 bases short and J 6 bases short, with 13 bases between. Germline CDR1 reads KGHDR; CDR2 reads SFDVKD. CDR3 length equals 13 residues. TCRdb re-derived calls from the 5' RACE reads in MiXCR, one entry per CDR3 protein. The sample carries fewer than 150,000 distinct CDR3 sequences, more than 15% recorded once. Researchers extracted total RNA from unfractionated whole blood. This clonotype was detected a few times. Its target is unknown. V usage is TRBV24-1 and J usage is TRBJ2-3; the D gene is possibly TRBD2 (6 bases). This TCR was recovered from a human donor in good health. CDR3 bases: TGTGCCACCAGCCAGCGGGCTAGGGATACGCAGTATTTT. Translation: CATSQRARDTQYF.